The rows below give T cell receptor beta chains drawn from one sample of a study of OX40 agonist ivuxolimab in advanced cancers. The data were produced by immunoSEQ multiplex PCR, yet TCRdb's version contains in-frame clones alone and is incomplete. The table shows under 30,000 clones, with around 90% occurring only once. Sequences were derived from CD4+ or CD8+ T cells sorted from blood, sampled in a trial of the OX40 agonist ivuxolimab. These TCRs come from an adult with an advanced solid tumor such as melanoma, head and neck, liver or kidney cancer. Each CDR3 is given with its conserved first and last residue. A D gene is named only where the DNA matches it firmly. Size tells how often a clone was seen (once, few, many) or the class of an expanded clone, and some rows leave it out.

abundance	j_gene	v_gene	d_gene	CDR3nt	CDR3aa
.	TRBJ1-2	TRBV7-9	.	TGTGCCAGCAGCTTGGATGGGTTGGGTGGCTACACCTTC	CASSLDGLGGYTF
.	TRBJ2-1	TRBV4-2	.	TGTGCCAGCAGCCAAGATAAAGGGGGGCACGGGGAGCAGTTCTTC	CASSQDKGGHGEQFF
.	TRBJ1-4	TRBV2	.	TGTGCCAGCAGAAGGATGACAGGAGCTAATGAAAAACTGTTTTTT	CASRRMTGANEKLFF
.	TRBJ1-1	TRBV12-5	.	TGTGCTAGTGGTTTGGATCAGGGGTTCGCGGGTCCGAACACTGAAGCTTTCTTT	CASGLDQGFAGPNTEAFF
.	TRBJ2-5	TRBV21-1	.	TGTGCCAGCACAAATGGGGACATTGGTAATAAAGAGACCCAGTACTTC	CASTNGDIGNKETQYF
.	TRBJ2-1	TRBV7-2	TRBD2	TGTGCCAGCAGCTTGGGTCTAGCGGGAGGGGGGGTGGAGAATGAGCAGTTCTTC	CASSLGLAGGGVENEQFF
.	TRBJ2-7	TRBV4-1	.	TGCGCCAGCAGCCACGGGCTAGACCCCTACGAGCAGTACTTC	CASSHGLDPYEQYF
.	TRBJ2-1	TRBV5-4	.	TGTGCCAGCAGCTTGTTGGGGGGATGGGGGAATGAGCAGTTCTTC	CASSLLGGWGNEQFF
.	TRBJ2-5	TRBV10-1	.	TGCGCCAGTGAGAGGGGGTGTGAGACCCAGTACTTC	CASERGCETQYF
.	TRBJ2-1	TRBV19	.	TGTGCCAGTACAGAATACAATGAGCAGTTCTTC	CASTEYNEQFF
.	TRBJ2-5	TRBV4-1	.	TGCGCCAGCAGCCAGACACCGGGACTCGAGGAGACCCAGTACTTC	CASSQTPGLEETQYF
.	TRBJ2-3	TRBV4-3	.	TGCGCCAGCAGCCAAGACCCCTACCTAGAACCAAGCGCAGATACGCAGTATTTT	CASSQDPYLEPSADTQYF
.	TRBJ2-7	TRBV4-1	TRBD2	TGCGCCAGCAGCCAAGACCTAGACGGGAGGACCTACGAGCAGTACTTC	CASSQDLDGRTYEQYF
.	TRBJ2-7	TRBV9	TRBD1	TGTGCCAGCAGCCTGGGGGGACAGGTGATTTACGAGCAGTACTTC	CASSLGGQVIYEQYF
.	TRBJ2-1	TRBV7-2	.	TGTGCCAGCAGCTTAGGCGCGGGGTCCTACAATGAGCAGTTCTTC	CASSLGAGSYNEQFF
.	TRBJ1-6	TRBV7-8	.	TGTGCCAGCAGCTTAGAAACGCCATACTCCTATAATTCACCCCTCCACTTT	CASSLETPYSYNSPLHF
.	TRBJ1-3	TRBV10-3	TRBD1	TGTGCCATCAGGAAGGACAGGGGGCCTTTTAGAAACACCATATATTTT	CAIRKDRGPFRNTIYF
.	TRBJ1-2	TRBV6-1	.	TGTGCCAGCAGTGAGGTGATCGCGGGACCCCCTATCTATGGCTACACCTTC	CASSEVIAGPPIYGYTF
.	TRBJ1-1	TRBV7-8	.	TGTGCCAGCAGCGTAGGAGGGAGGAACACTGAAGCTTTCTTT	CASSVGGRNTEAFF
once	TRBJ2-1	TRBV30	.	TGTGCCTGGAGCCCCCCCCCGGGGGAGCAGTTCTTC	CAWSPPPGEQFF
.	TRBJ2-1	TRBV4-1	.	TGCGCCAGCAGCCAATTTCCTGGGGCACGGACGAGTGAGCAGTTCTTC	CASSQFPGARTSEQFF
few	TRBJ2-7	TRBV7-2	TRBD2	TGTGCCAGCAGCTTAGGGCCTAGCGGCCCCTACGAGCAGTACTTC	CASSLGPSGPYEQYF